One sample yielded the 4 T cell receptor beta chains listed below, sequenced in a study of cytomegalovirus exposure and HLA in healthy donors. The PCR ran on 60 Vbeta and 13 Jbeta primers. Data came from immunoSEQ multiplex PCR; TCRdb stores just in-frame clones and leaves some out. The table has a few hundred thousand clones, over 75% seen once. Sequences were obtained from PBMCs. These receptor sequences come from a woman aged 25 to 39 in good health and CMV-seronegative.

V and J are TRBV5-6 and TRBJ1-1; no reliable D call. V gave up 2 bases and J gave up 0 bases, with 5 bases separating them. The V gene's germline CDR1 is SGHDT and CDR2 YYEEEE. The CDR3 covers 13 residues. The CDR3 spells CASSFSVNTEAFF. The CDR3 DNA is TGTGCCAGCAGCTTTTCCGTGAACACTGAAGCTTTCTTT.

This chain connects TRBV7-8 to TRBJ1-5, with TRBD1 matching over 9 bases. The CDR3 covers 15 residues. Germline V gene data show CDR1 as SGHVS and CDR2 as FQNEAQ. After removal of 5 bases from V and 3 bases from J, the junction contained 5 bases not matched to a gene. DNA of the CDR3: TGTGCCAGCAGCGCAGGACAGGGGTTCAATCAGCCCCAGCATTTT. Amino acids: CASSAGQGFNQPQHF. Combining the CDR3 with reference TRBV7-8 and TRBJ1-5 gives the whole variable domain GAGVSQSPRYKVAKRGQDVALRCDPISGHVSLFWYQQALGQGPEFLTYFQNEAQLDKSGLPSDRFFAERPEGSVSTLKIQRTQQEDSAVYLCASSAGQGFNQPQHFGDGTRLSIL.

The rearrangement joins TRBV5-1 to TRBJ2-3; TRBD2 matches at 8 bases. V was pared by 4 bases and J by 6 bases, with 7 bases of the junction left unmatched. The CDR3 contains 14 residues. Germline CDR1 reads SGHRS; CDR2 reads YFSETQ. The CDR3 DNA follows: TGCGCCAGCAGCAAGCGGGAGTGGCTTGATACGCAGTATTTT. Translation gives CASSKREWLDTQYF.

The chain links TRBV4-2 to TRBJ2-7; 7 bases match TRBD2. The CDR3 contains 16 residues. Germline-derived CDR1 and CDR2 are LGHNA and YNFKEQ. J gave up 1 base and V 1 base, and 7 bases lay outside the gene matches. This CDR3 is CASSQAVAGPSYEQYF. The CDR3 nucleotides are TGTGCCAGCAGCCAAGCGGTAGCGGGCCCGTCCTACGAGCAGTACTTC.